This T cell receptor (beta chain) was profiled in a study of long-term antiretroviral therapy in people with HIV. Across the study: Samples collected earliest predate the 2015 immediate-ART recommendation by about a decade.

The libraries were made with immunoSEQ v3.0 at survey level. The data were produced by immunoSEQ multiplex PCR, yet TCRdb's version contains in-frame clones alone and is incomplete. The sample shows 23,000 or so clones, approximately 80% of them seen only once. Trimming at V came to 1 base and at J to 3 bases, leaving 4 bases not matched to a gene. The CDR3 is made up of 15 amino acids. Germline-derived CDR1 and CDR2 are LNHDA and SQIVND (reference sequence). This clonotype was sampled from a middle-aged man with HIV. The source was unsorted PBMCs, collected 0.3 years after starting antiretroviral therapy. The chain has TRBV19 and TRBJ1-1; 8 nucleotides align to TRBD1. The CDR3 loop is CASSIGGQGHTEAFF. The CDR3 DNA follows: TGTGCCAGTAGTATAGGCGGACAGGGCCACACTGAAGCTTTCTTT.